The clone carrying this TCR beta chain was observed a handful of times. A second PCR, run for roughly 7 to 12 cycles, used a sample-barcoded 5' primer plus a J-beta primer mix. TCRdb reprocessed the 5' RACE reads via MiXCR and lists one record per CDR3 protein. The sample records a few hundred thousand distinct CDR3 sequences, about a quarter being singletons. These data are taken from a study of blood T cells in healthy people across ages. Trimming took off 10 bases at V and 2 bases at J, with 12 bases between the two ends. CDR3 length: 12 amino acids. Germline V gives CDR1 ENHRY, CDR2 SYGVKD. This sample also belongs to another study, concerning T cells of mothers and their children. That work adds: Versus unrelated pairs, overlap was slightly higher in related mother-child pairs, without reaching significance.

The genes are TRBV10-3 and TRBJ2-7; no clear D gene. The material sequenced was blood. This TCR came from a boy aged 2 to 10 in good health. The CDR3 DNA is TGTGCCACCGGCCTAGGCCCCTACGAGCAGTACTTC. It translates to CATGLGPYEQYF.